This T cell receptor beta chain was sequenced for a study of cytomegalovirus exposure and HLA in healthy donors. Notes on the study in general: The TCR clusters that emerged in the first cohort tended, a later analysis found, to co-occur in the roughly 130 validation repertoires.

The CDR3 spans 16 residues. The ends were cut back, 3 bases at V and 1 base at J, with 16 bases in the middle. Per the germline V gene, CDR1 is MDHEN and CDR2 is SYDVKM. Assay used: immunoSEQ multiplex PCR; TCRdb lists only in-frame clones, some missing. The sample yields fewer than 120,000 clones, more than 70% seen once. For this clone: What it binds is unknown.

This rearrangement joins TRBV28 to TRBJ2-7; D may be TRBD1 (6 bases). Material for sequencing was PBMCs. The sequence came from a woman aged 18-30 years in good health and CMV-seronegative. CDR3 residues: CASSFLQTGVSYEQYF. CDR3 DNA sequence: TGTGCCAGCAGTTTTCTCCAGACAGGCGTATCCTACGAGCAGTACTTC.